This record covers a single T cell receptor (beta chain). This entry comes from a study of T cell changes during pregnancy in multiple sclerosis. The germline gives CDR1 SGHRS, CDR2 YFSETQ. CDR3 length: 13 residues. Trimming took 2 bases from V and 3 from J; bases not matched to a gene: 0. TCRdb's copy holds only in-frame clones and misses some; the assay was immunoSEQ multiplex PCR. The sample includes 110,000 or so clones, about 93% seen only once; the top ten take 6.2%. Sequencing used peripheral blood, obtained before pregnancy. This TCR derives from a female donor with multiple sclerosis, enrolled in a pregnancy study. The chain has TRBV5-1 and TRBJ2-3; 7 bases map to TRBD2. The CDR3 DNA sequence: TGCGCCAGCAGCTTCGGGAGGACAGATACGCAGTATTTT. Amino acids: CASSFGRTDTQYF.